The rows below give T cell receptor beta chains drawn from one sample of a study of blood T cell repertoires in COVID-19. Sequencing was performed with immunoSEQ multiplex PCR; in TCRdb, only in-frame clones are kept and a portion is missing. Among tens of thousands of clones listed, about 74% were seen once. The sample comprised peripheral blood. The receptors were gathered from a man aged 65-85 years with COVID-19, enrolled during active disease. Both conserved end residues are part of each CDR3. A D gene is named only where the DNA matches it firmly. Only part of the rows carry a size: once, few, many, or a class if the clone is expanded.

. | TRBJ1-4 | TRBV28 | . | TGTGCCAGCAGTAAAACTGCTACGGTAGAAAAACTGTTTTTT | CASSKTATVEKLFF
. | TRBJ1-1 | TRBV7-2 | . | TGTGCCAGCAGATTAGCTGGGGGCGGCACTGAAGCTTTCTTT | CASRLAGGGTEAFF
TRBD1 | TRBJ2-2 | TRBV10-3 | . | TGTGCCATCAGTGGCCGGGACAGGAGTAACACCGGGGAGCTGTTTTTT | CAISGRDRSNTGELFF
. | TRBJ1-5 | TRBV5-1 | . | TGCGCCAGCAGCTGGGACTCTTTGGCGGGTCAGCCCCAGCATTTT | CASSWDSLAGQPQHF
TRBD2 | TRBJ2-1 | TRBV7-2 | . | TGTGCCAGCAGGCCGGGACTAGCGGGAGTCTATGAGCAGTTCTTC | CASRPGLAGVYEQFF
TRBD1 | TRBJ2-5 | TRBV5-1 | . | TGCGCCAGCAGCTTGGGGGACAGGGCGAAAGAGACCCAGTACTTC | CASSLGDRAKETQYF
. | TRBJ1-1 | TRBV21-1 | few | TGTGCCAGCAGCCCCCCTCCGGGACAGAAGAGAGGTGGGGCCGAAAACCTTAAAGCTTTCTTT | CASSPPPGQKRGGAENLKAFF
. | TRBJ1-5 | TRBV19 | . | TGTGCCAGTAGTTCCGAGACAAATTGGAATCAGCCCCAGCATTTT | CASSSETNWNQPQHF
. | TRBJ2-1 | TRBV6-6 | few | TGTGCCAGCAGTTACTCTAGGGGTTCTTACAATGAGCAGTTCTTC | CASSYSRGSYNEQFF
. | TRBJ1-6 | TRBV11-2 | . | TGTGCCAGCAGCTTACCAGGGCTTGGGTCACCCCTCCACTTT | CASSLPGLGSPLHF
TRBD1 | TRBJ1-1 | TRBV7-9 | many | TGTGCCAGCAGCTTAGCCGGACAGGGGGACACTGAAGCTTTCTTT | CASSLAGQGDTEAFF
TRBD2 | TRBJ2-1 | TRBV7-2 | . | TGTGCCAGCAGCTTTGAGCTAGCGGGAGCAGGAGAGCAGTTCTTC | CASSFELAGAGEQFF
. | TRBJ2-5 | TRBV6-5 | . | TGTGCCAGCAGTTACCAAGCGGGCTATGAAGAGACCCAGTACTTC | CASSYQAGYEETQYF
TRBD1 | TRBJ2-3 | TRBV11-2 | . | TGTGCCAGCAGCCCGACAGGGGTAAACACAGATACGCAGTATTTT | CASSPTGVNTDTQYF
. | TRBJ2-3 | TRBV2 | . | TGTGCCAGCAGTGAAAGCGGGCCAGACACAGATACGCAGTATTTT | CASSESGPDTDTQYF